These 28 T cell receptor beta chains originate from one sample sequenced in a study of identical twins. TCRdb reprocessed the 5' RACE reads with MiXCR, giving one entry per CDR3 protein. Among 450,000 or so distinct CDR3 sequences listed, 20% to 25% were seen once. The sample also formed part of further work on T cells expressing NK-cell markers.

What was sequenced was CD4+ T cells sorted from blood. Receptors were obtained from a woman between 18 and 29 years old in good health.

This clonotype was seen a few times. The chain joins TRBV5-1 to TRBJ2-6; possible D gene TRBD2, 5 bases. CDR3 size: 15 residues. Germline V lookup: CDR1 SGHRS, CDR2 YFSETQ. V lost 3 bases to trimming and J lost 4 bases, with 11 bases between them. In DNA, the CDR3 is TGCGCCAGCAGCTCCGAGGGTTTGGGGGCCAACGTCCTGACTTTC. This gives the protein CASSSEGLGANVLTF.

J is TRBJ2-6 and V is TRBV29-1, with D possibly TRBD1 on 5 matching bases. The germline V gene encodes CDR1 SQVTM and CDR2 ANQGSEA. The V end lost 7 bases, the J end lost 3 bases, and 7 bases lay between the germline ends. This CDR3 has 12 amino acids. The CDR3 bases are TGCAGCGGACAGTTTGGGGCCAACGTCCTGACTTTC. It encodes CSGQFGANVLTF.

V is TRBV6-2 or TRBV6-3 and J is TRBJ1-2, with a tentative D call TRBD1 (5 bases). This CDR3 region has 14 residues. CDR1 and CDR2 from the germline V gene are MNHEY and SVGEGT. Trimming removed 3 bases at V and 2 bases at J, with 10 bases between. The CDR3 bases are TGTGCCAGCAGTTATCGGACAACCAACTATGGCTACACCTTC. Encoded protein: CASSYRTTNYGYTF.

This clonotype has only a few counts. The V and J genes are TRBV20-1 and TRBJ2-7; D is ambiguous. The CDR3 has 13 amino acids. Trimming stripped 8 bases from V and 3 bases from J, with 17 bases between. CDR1 and CDR2 (germline): DFQATT, SNEGSKA (reference sequence). The CDR3, as DNA: TGCAGTCCCTATAGACCCACCGACTACGAGCAGTACTTC. Translating it yields CSPYRPTDYEQYF.

The rearrangement joins TRBV2 to TRBJ1-6; 10 bases agree with TRBD1. V lost 8 bases and J lost 11; bases outside the gene matches: 9. The CDR3 covers 14 residues. Germline CDR1 and CDR2: SNHLY and FYNNEI. The CDR3 sequence is CASQTGTGVTPLHF. CDR3 nucleotide sequence: TGTGCCAGCCAAACCGGGACAGGGGTAACACCCCTCCACTTT. The full variable domain, in which reference TRBV2 and TRBJ1-6 provide the parts outside the CDR3, is EPEVTQTPSHQVTQMGQEVILRCVPISNHLYFYWYRQILGQKVEFLVSFYNNEISEKSEIFDDQFSVERPDGSNFTLKIRSTKLEDSAMYFCASQTGTGVTPLHFGNGTRLTVT.

The chain combines TRBV12-3 or TRBV12-4 with TRBJ1-1; 7 bases line up with TRBD1. The V gene end was trimmed by 3 bases and the J gene end by 3 bases; junction bases not matched to a gene: 4. The CDR3 covers 14 residues. The CDR3 reads CASSLKGADTEAFF. Here the CDR3 DNA reads TGTGCCAGCAGTTTGAAGGGGGCCGACACTGAAGCTTTCTTT.

This clonotype was observed a handful of times. V is TRBV6-5 and J is TRBJ2-7; no reliable D call. Germline values: CDR1 MNHEY, CDR2 SVGAGI. With 2 bases removed from V and 5 bases from J, the gap between germline ends came to 7 bases. CDR3 length: 12 residues. The CDR3 loop is CASSYRPDEQYF. The CDR3 region has the DNA TGTGCCAGCAGTTACCGACCAGACGAGCAGTACTTC.

The sample holds a few counts of this clonotype. The chain employs TRBV5-1 and TRBJ2-7; 8 bases agree with TRBD2. Germline CDR1 SGHRS, CDR2 YFSETQ. V dropped 4 bases and J dropped 2; count of bases not matched to a gene: 8. The length of the CDR3 is 15 residues. CDR3 nucleotides: TGCGCCAGCAGCCTAACTAGCGGAAAGACCTACGAGCAGTACTTC. Amino acids: CASSLTSGKTYEQYF.

The CDR3, as DNA: TGTGCCAGCAGCTTAGGAGGCCAGGGGGCCTCTGGAAACACCATATATTTT. Its protein product is CASSLGGQGASGNTIYF. The chain combines TRBV7-6 with TRBJ1-3; 8 positions match TRBD1. This CDR3 has 17 residues. Per germline, CDR1 SGHVS and CDR2 FNYEAQ. Trimming at V came to 1 base and at J to 0 bases, leaving 5 bases not matched to a gene.

This chain joins TRBV10-1 and TRBJ2-7, with TRBD2 matching over 12 bases. The V gene end was trimmed by 7 bases and the J gene end by 3 bases; junction bases not matched to a gene: 4. There are 14 residues in the CDR3. Germline CDR1 reads WNHNN; CDR2 reads SYGVQD (reference sequence). The CDR3 sequence: CASTGTSGHYEQYF. The CDR3 DNA sequence: TGCGCCAGCACCGGGACTAGCGGGCACTACGAGCAGTACTTC.

The chain carries TRBV24-1 and TRBJ2-1; D remains unclear. Germline CDR1 is KGHDR and CDR2 is SFDVKD. Trimming cost V 3 bases and J 12 bases, with 17 bases left between them. The CDR3 spans 14 residues. CDR3 coding DNA: TGTGCCACCAGTGATACCGGAGCCGGGTGGGGGCAGTTCTTC. This encodes CATSDTGAGWGQFF.

The table lists this clonotype with a few counts. The V and J genes are TRBV29-1 and TRBJ2-3; 7 bases map to TRBD2. The CDR3 has 16 amino acids. The germline gives CDR1 SQVTM, CDR2 ANQGSEA. Trimming took 0 bases from V and 0 from J; bases not matched to a gene: 6. The CDR3: CSVEDRLASSTDTQYF. The CDR3 nucleotides read TGCAGCGTTGAAGATCGACTAGCCTCCAGCACAGATACGCAGTATTTT.

This clonotype was detected a few times. V and J are TRBV20-1 and TRBJ2-7; 12 bases are shared with TRBD2. J gave up 5 bases and V 3 bases, and 8 bases lay outside the gene matches. The CDR3 covers 15 residues. Germline V gene sequence: CDR1 DFQATT, CDR2 SNEGSKA (reference sequence). CDR3 region: CSARLAGGPAHEQYF. CDR3 DNA sequence: TGCAGTGCTAGGCTAGCGGGAGGGCCAGCCCACGAGCAGTACTTC.

This clonotype was observed a few times. The chain uses TRBV4-3 and TRBJ2-7; no definite D call. Per the germline V gene, CDR1 is LGHNA and CDR2 is YSLEER. V was trimmed by 0 bases and J by 0 bases, leaving 12 bases between them. The CDR3 totals 16 residues. The CDR3 DNA reads as TGCGCCAGCAGCCAAGATCGCATAGGTAGCTCCTACGAGCAGTACTTC. Its protein is CASSQDRIGSSYEQYF.

This rearrangement joins TRBV18 to TRBJ2-3; no firm D call. V was clipped by 2 bases and J by 3 bases, with 3 bases between them. Germline values: CDR1 KGHSH, CDR2 LQKENI. This CDR3 spans 12 amino acids. The CDR3 nucleotides are TGTGCCAGCTCACCAATAACAGATACGCAGTATTTT. Its protein is CASSPITDTQYF.

V is TRBV5-6 and J is TRBJ2-3; TRBD2 aligns across 15 bases. The CDR3 is 17 residues long. V lost 3 bases and J lost 6; bases outside the gene matches: 8. The germline V gene encodes CDR1 SGHDT and CDR2 YYEEEE. CDR3 DNA: TGTGCCAGCAGCTACCGGACTAGCGGGAGGGGTTTGGATACGCAGTATTTT. This encodes CASSYRTSGRGLDTQYF.

The V call is TRBV10-3, the J call TRBJ1-2; tentatively, D is TRBD1 (5 bases). The V and J ends lost 2 bases and 2 bases respectively, with 12 bases between them. The length of the CDR3 is 15 residues. Germline CDR1 is ENHRY and CDR2 is SYGVKD. CDR3 DNA: TGTGCCATCAGTGAGCAATCCGCAGGGAACTATGGCTACACCTTC. This encodes CAISEQSAGNYGYTF.

A few counts support this clonotype. The J gene is TRBJ2-1, the V gene TRBV3-1; 12 bases fit TRBD2. From germline, CDR1 is LGHDT and CDR2 YNNKEL (reference sequence). This CDR3 spans 15 amino acids. Germline trimming cut 3 bases from V and 6 bases from J; bases unmatched to any gene: 3. The CDR3: CASSHKGLAGNEQFF. Here the CDR3 DNA reads TGTGCCAGCAGCCACAAGGGACTAGCGGGCAATGAGCAGTTCTTC.

The chain employs TRBV6-5 and TRBJ2-5; D tentatively reads TRBD1 or TRBD2 (6 bases each). V was pared by 2 bases and J by 5 bases, with 12 bases between. The CDR3 is 14 amino acids. Germline V CDR1 and CDR2: MNHEY, SVGAGI. The CDR3 here is CASSYGRGGETQYF. The CDR3 DNA is TGTGCCAGCAGTTACGGCAGGGGAGGCGAGACCCAGTACTTC.

V usage is TRBV10-3 and J usage is TRBJ2-7; a weak D match, TRBD1 (5 bases). The V end lost 2 bases, the J end lost 0 bases, and 17 bases lay between the germline ends. The germline gives CDR1 ENHRY, CDR2 SYGVKD. This CDR3 has 17 residues. The CDR3 bases are TGTGCCATCAGTGAGATGGGCGTAGGGGAAGGCTCCTACGAGCAGTACTTC. It yields the protein CAISEMGVGEGSYEQYF.

There are a few counts of this clonotype. This chain joins TRBV6-2 or TRBV6-3 and TRBJ2-7; D possibly corresponds to TRBD2 (6 bases). The CDR3 extends over 15 amino acids. The V end lost 5 bases, the J end lost 2 bases, and 16 bases lay between the germline ends. The germline V gene encodes CDR1 MNHEY and CDR2 SVGEGT. CDR3 bases: TGTGCCAGCAGTCATGGGACTCTCTTTCCCTACGAGCAGTACTTC. Residues: CASSHGTLFPYEQYF.

This clonotype was counted many times. The J gene is TRBJ2-5, the V gene TRBV20-1; D is perhaps TRBD1 or TRBD2 (5 bases each). The germline gives CDR1 DFQATT, CDR2 SNEGSKA (reference sequence). This CDR3 is 14 amino acids long. V dropped 5 bases and J dropped 0 bases, with 13 bases sitting between them. The DNA for the CDR3 is TGCAGTGCTGGGGCTAGCTCGTACCAAGAGACCCAGTACTTC. This translates into CSAGASSYQETQYF.

This clonotype was recorded once. The chain uses TRBV18 and TRBJ1-1; the D is unclear. Germline V CDR1 and CDR2: KGHSH, LQKENI. The CDR3 extends over 15 amino acids. V lost 1 base, J lost 3 bases, and 12 bases lay in between. Here the CDR3 reads CASSPHHEWDTEAFF. The CDR3, as DNA: TGTGCCAGCTCACCACATCATGAATGGGACACTGAAGCTTTCTTT. The complete variable domain, with remaining parts taken from reference TRBV18 and TRBJ1-1, reads NAGVMQNPRHLVRRRGQEARLRCSPMKGHSHVYWYRQLPEEGLKFMVYLQKENIIDESGMPKERFSAEFPKEGPSILRIQQVVRGDSAAYFCASSPHHEWDTEAFFGQGTRLTVV.

The chain's CDR3 is CATSTLLAGPYNEQFF. The CDR3 nucleotides read TGTGCCACCAGCACATTACTAGCGGGGCCCTACAATGAGCAGTTCTTC. V is TRBV15 and J is TRBJ2-1, with 10 bases identical to TRBD2. This CDR3 comprises 16 residues. CDR1 is LNHNV, CDR2 YYDKDF, per germline (reference sequence). The V and J ends lost 4 bases and 2 bases, in that order; junction bases with no gene match: 5. Filled out from reference TRBV15 and TRBJ2-1, the complete variable domain reads DAMVIQNPRYQVTQFGKPVTLSCSQTLNHNVMYWYQQKSSQAPKLLFHYYDKDFNNEADTPDNFQSRRPNTSFCFLDIRSPGLGDTAMYLCATSTLLAGPYNEQFFGPGTRLTVL.

This clonotype turned up a few times. J is TRBJ2-3 and V is TRBV2; D unresolved. Trimming took off 5 bases at V and 7 bases at J, with 7 bases between the two ends. CDR3 length: 11 amino acids. Germline CDR1 and CDR2: SNHLY and FYNNEI. CDR3 DNA: TGTGCCAGCAGTATTCGGTATACGCAGTATTTT. Translation gives CASSIRYTQYF.

This clonotype was recorded a few times. V gene TRBV12-3 or TRBV12-4 combines with J gene TRBJ2-7; TRBD1 agrees at 9 bases. The CDR3 is 14 residues long. Trimming cost V 3 bases and J 5 bases; bases outside gene matches: 5. The CDR3 region is CASSFWDRVDEQYF. As DNA, the CDR3 is TGTGCCAGCAGTTTCTGGGACAGGGTGGACGAGCAGTACTTC.

The sample holds a few counts of this clonotype. The gene calls are TRBV5-6 and TRBJ2-7, with D tentatively TRBD1 or TRBD2 (5 bases each). The CDR3 runs 15 residues. CDR1 is SGHDT, CDR2 YYEEEE, per germline. V was clipped by 4 bases and J by 1 base, with 15 bases between them. CDR3: CASSHTRGWSYEQYF. CDR3 nucleotides: TGTGCCAGCAGCCATACTAGGGGATGGTCCTACGAGCAGTACTTC.

The chain employs TRBV3-1 and TRBJ2-3, with 10 bases matching TRBD1. CDR3 length: 12 residues. The V segment lost 5 bases and the J segment 13 bases; nucleotides outside the gene matches: 6. Germline CDR1 is LGHDT and CDR2 is YNNKEL (reference sequence). The CDR3: CASSTRTGGEYF. As DNA, the CDR3 is TGTGCCAGCAGCACACGGACAGGGGGAGAGTATTTT.